Below, 24 T cell receptor beta chains from the same sample are listed, as sequenced in a study of blood T cell repertoires in COVID-19. This table comes from immunoSEQ multiplex PCR, and its TCRdb copy is limited to in-frame clones, with some not included. The repertoire has almost 350,000 clones, 88% of them found once; the top ten carry approximately 1%. The specimen was PBMCs or T cells enriched from blood (not recorded which). The source of these receptors is a young woman who had been exposed to COVID-19.

The chain uses TRBV6-5 and TRBJ1-1, with unresolved D. The germline V and J ends were trimmed by 6 bases and 5 bases, with 19 bases remaining between them. CDR1 and CDR2 (germline): MNHEY, SVGAGI. This CDR3 is built from 15 residues. The CDR3 DNA is TGTGCCAGCAGGGCAGCGGGTTATACCACAACTGAAGCTTTCTTT. Its translation is CASRAAGYTTTEAFF.

The rearrangement links TRBV7-8 to TRBJ2-3; D is perhaps TRBD2 (5 bases). Germline CDR1 reads SGHVS; CDR2 reads FQNEAQ. There are 14 residues in the CDR3. V was cut by 6 bases and J by 4 bases, with 14 bases left in between. CDR3 in DNA: TGTGCCAGCAGTCCGAGGGAGCGGTCAGATACGCAGTATTTT. Amino acid sequence: CASSPRERSDTQYF.

V and J are TRBV6-5 and TRBJ1-5; D possibly corresponds to TRBD1 (5 bases). With 10 bases removed from V and 5 bases from J, the gap between germline ends came to 15 bases. Germline-derived CDR1 and CDR2 are MNHEY and SVGAGI. The CDR3 contains 13 residues. CDR3 DNA: TGTGCCACGACCCCAGGGAGGGATCAGCCCCAGCATTTT. Its protein product is CATTPGRDQPQHF.

V usage is TRBV11-2 and J usage is TRBJ2-7; D perhaps matches TRBD2 (6 bases). The germline gives CDR1 SGHAT, CDR2 FQNNGV. The CDR3 sequence is 15 residues long. V lost 5 bases, J lost 3 bases, and 17 bases lay in between. CDR3 sequence reads: CASSPRDLLFYEQYF. CDR3 sequence (DNA): TGTGCCAGCAGCCCGCGGGACTTGTTGTTCTACGAGCAGTACTTC.

V and J are TRBV18 and TRBJ1-5; weak D call: TRBD1 (6 bases). V dropped 3 bases and J dropped 0 bases, with 15 bases sitting between them. Germline V gene lookup returns CDR1 KGHSH and CDR2 LQKENI. This CDR3 spans 17 amino acids. CDR3 nucleotides: TGTGCCAGCTCACCGAACTCTGGACAGATTAGCAATCAGCCCCAGCATTTT. Amino acids: CASSPNSGQISNQPQHF. Supplemented by reference TRBV18 and TRBJ1-5, the full variable domain reads NAGVMQNPRHLVRRRGQEARLRCSPMKGHSHVYWYRQLPEEGLKFMVYLQKENIIDESGMPKERFSAEFPKEGPSILRIQQVVRGDSAAYFCASSPNSGQISNQPQHFGDGTRLSIL.

This clone showed up just a few times. The chain is built from TRBV27 and TRBJ1-1; D is unclear. This CDR3 is 13 amino acids long. V was pared by 3 bases and J by 0 bases, with 5 bases between. Germline assignment: CDR1 MNHEY and CDR2 SMNVEV (reference sequence). CDR3 protein: CASSFGMNTEAFF. DNA for the CDR3: TGTGCCAGCAGTTTCGGGATGAACACTGAAGCTTTCTTT.

This chain connects TRBV27 to TRBJ2-2, with 9 bases that match TRBD2. CDR3 length equals 17 residues. Germline loops: CDR1 MNHEY, CDR2 SMNVEV (reference sequence). V gave up 11 bases and J gave up 7 bases; unmatched junction bases: 20. CDR3 protein: CAVAQGIAGALSGELFF. The CDR3 DNA sequence: TGTGCCGTAGCACAGGGGATAGCGGGAGCCCTTAGCGGGGAGCTGTTTTTT.

The chain joins TRBV14 to TRBJ2-1; 10 bases match TRBD2. This CDR3 has 15 amino acids. The trim removed 4 bases at V and 9 bases at J, leaving 9 bases unmatched. Germline CDR1 reads SGHDN; CDR2 reads FVKESK. The DNA of the CDR3 is TGTGCCAGCAGCCGCCAGAGCGGGAGGGCCTTTGAGCAGTTCTTC. It encodes CASSRQSGRAFEQFF.

The rearrangement joins TRBV28 to TRBJ2-6, with TRBD1 matching 8 bases. CDR3 length equals 17 residues. Germline loops: CDR1 MDHEN, CDR2 SYDVKM. The junction had 11 bases not matched to a gene; V was cut back by 10 bases and J by 0 bases. CDR3 region: CATSPRTGTSGANVLTF. CDR3 DNA: TGTGCCACCTCCCCCCGGACAGGGACCTCTGGGGCCAACGTCCTGACTTTC.

The chain is built from TRBV9 and TRBJ2-7; 11 bases align to TRBD2. With 2 bases clipped from V and 5 bases from J, the junction kept 3 bases outside the gene matches. The CDR3 is 14 amino acids. Germline CDR1 SGDLS, CDR2 YYNGEE. The CDR3 region is CASSVSGRADEQYF. The CDR3 coding sequence is TGTGCCAGCAGCGTTAGCGGGAGGGCGGACGAGCAGTACTTC.

The rearrangement uses TRBV18 and TRBJ2-5, with 7 bases fitting TRBD1. This CDR3 is 14 amino acids long. Per germline, CDR1 KGHSH and CDR2 LQKENI. Trimming removed 3 bases from V and 7 bases from J; junction bases left unmatched: 8. DNA of the CDR3: TGTGCCAGCTCACCGGACAGCCCAGGGGGGACCCAGTACTTC. Protein product: CASSPDSPGGTQYF.

The rearrangement joins TRBV28 to TRBJ2-1; D is possibly TRBD2 (6 bases). Germline V gene lookup returns CDR1 MDHEN and CDR2 SYDVKM. The CDR3 is 15 amino acids. V lost 5 bases and J 4 bases, leaving 15 bases between the germline ends. The CDR3 spells CASSPREMGYNEQFF. For the CDR3, the DNA is TGTGCCAGCAGTCCACGGGAGATGGGATACAATGAGCAGTTCTTC.

V usage is TRBV5-4 and J usage is TRBJ2-7, with D maybe TRBD1 (5 bases). CDR1 and CDR2 from the germline V gene are SGHNT and YYREEE (reference sequence). The CDR3 is made up of 14 amino acids. V lost 0 bases to trimming and J lost 3 bases, with 10 bases between them. For the CDR3, the DNA is TGTGCCAGCAGCTTGGACCAGGGTCGCTACGAGCAGTACTTC. Its protein product is CASSLDQGRYEQYF. Filled out from reference TRBV5-4 and TRBJ2-7, the complete variable domain reads ETGVTQSPTHLIKTRGQQVTLRCSSQSGHNTVSWYQQALGQGPQFIFQYYREEENGRGNFPPRFSGLQFPNYSSELNVNALELDDSALYLCASSLDQGRYEQYFGPGTRLTVT.

V usage is TRBV27 and J usage is TRBJ1-1; 8 nucleotides match TRBD1. The CDR3 is made up of 15 amino acids. The germline V gene has CDR1 MNHEY and CDR2 SMNVEV (reference sequence). V shed 7 bases, J shed 7 bases, and the junction held 14 bases outside the gene matches. CDR3 protein: CASTLWAGGKGEAFF. The CDR3 DNA is TGTGCCAGCACCCTATGGGCAGGGGGCAAGGGTGAAGCTTTCTTT.

This chain links TRBV5-1 with TRBJ2-7; D unresolved. Germline CDR1 SGHRS, CDR2 YFSETQ. CDR3 length: 13 residues. Trimming cost V 2 bases and J 2 bases, with 8 bases left between them. This chain's CDR3 is CASSFGVAYEQYF. DNA for the CDR3: TGCGCCAGCAGCTTCGGTGTAGCCTACGAGCAGTACTTC.

The chain couples TRBV5-1 to TRBJ2-7, with 11 bases identical to TRBD2. The CDR3 contains 15 residues. Germline V CDR1 and CDR2: SGHRS, YFSETQ. V lost 4 bases to trimming and J lost 0 bases; unmatched junction nucleotides: 3. The CDR3 DNA is TGCGCCAGCAGCGCGGGACTAGCGGTCTCCTACGAGCAGTACTTC. As protein: CASSAGLAVSYEQYF.

The chain employs TRBV27 and TRBJ2-7, with D hard to call. The ends were cut back, 8 bases at V and 0 bases at J, with 11 bases in the middle. The CDR3 is 13 amino acids. From germline, CDR1 is MNHEY and CDR2 SMNVEV (reference sequence). The CDR3 bases are TGTGCCAGCTTGTCCCTCGTCTCCTACGAGCAGTACTTC. It translates to CASLSLVSYEQYF.

The chain couples TRBV7-9 to TRBJ1-1; 8 bases agree with TRBD1. Germline V CDR1 and CDR2: SEHNR, FQNEAQ (reference sequence). Unmatched junction bases numbered 6, after V lost 5 bases and J lost 1 base. The CDR3 contains 15 residues. The CDR3 is CASSPGDRPNTEAFF. For the CDR3, the DNA is TGTGCCAGCAGCCCAGGGGACAGGCCGAACACTGAAGCTTTCTTT. Variable domain in full (rest from reference TRBV7-9 and TRBJ1-1): DTGVSQNPRHKITKRGQNVTFRCDPISEHNRLYWYRQTLGQGPEFLTYFQNEAQLEKSRLLSDRFSAERPKGSFSTLEIQRTEQGDSAMYLCASSPGDRPNTEAFFGQGTRLTVV.

The chain joins TRBV15 to TRBJ2-4; no definite D call. CDR3 length equals 16 residues. Trimming took 1 base from V and 0 from J, leaving 10 bases between them. Germline-derived CDR1 and CDR2 are LNHNV and YYDKDF (reference sequence). The CDR3 DNA reads TGTGCCACCAGCAGAGCGGCGGAGTTAGCCAAAAACATTCAGTACTTC. Residues: CATSRAAELAKNIQYF.

This chain uses TRBV4-1 with TRBJ1-4; a possible D gene is TRBD1 (5 bases). The CDR3 loop spans 14 amino acids. Trimming left V 4 bases short and J 4 bases short, with 10 bases between. The V gene's germline CDR1 is MGHRA and CDR2 YSYEKL. CDR3 sequence reads: CASSLGLINEKLFF. DNA of the CDR3: TGCGCCAGCAGCCTGGGACTGATTAATGAAAAACTGTTTTTT.

The genes are TRBV15 and TRBJ2-5; perhaps TRBD1 as D (6 bases). Trimming took 8 bases from V and 2 from J, leaving 9 bases between them. Germline-derived CDR1 and CDR2 are LNHNV and YYDKDF (reference sequence). There are 12 residues in the CDR3. The CDR3: CATGRGQETQYF. DNA of the CDR3: TGTGCCACCGGTAGGGGGCAAGAGACCCAGTACTTC.

The rearrangement links TRBV11-3 to TRBJ2-7, with D unresolved. Germline CDR1 SGHNT, CDR2 YENEEA. The CDR3 has 12 amino acids. Trimming took 5 bases from V and 0 from J, leaving 5 bases between them. The CDR3 spells CASSRSSYEQYF. The CDR3 coding sequence is TGTGCCAGCAGCCGTAGCTCCTACGAGCAGTACTTC.

The gene calls are TRBV5-1 and TRBJ1-1, with D tentatively TRBD1 (5 bases). Germline V gene data show CDR1 as SGHRS and CDR2 as YFSETQ. V gave up 3 bases and J gave up 3 bases, with 12 bases separating them. The CDR3 covers 14 residues. CDR3 region: CASSSATGDTEAFF. The DNA of the CDR3 is TGCGCCAGCAGCTCCGCGACGGGGGACACTGAAGCTTTCTTT.

The chain combines TRBV11-3 with TRBJ1-3; D is perhaps TRBD1 (5 bases). In germline, CDR1 is SGHNT, CDR2 YENEEA. The CDR3 totals 13 residues. Trimming left V 5 bases short and J 8 bases short, with 13 bases between. For the CDR3, the DNA is TGTGCCAGCAGCCTACGGGGGTCGTACACCATATATTTT. Protein product: CASSLRGSYTIYF. The full variable domain, with the rest looked up from reference TRBV11-3 and TRBJ1-3, is EAGVVQSPRYKIIEKKQPVAFWCNPISGHNTLYWYLQNLGQGPELLIRYENEEAVDDSQLPKDRFSAERLKGVDSTLKIQPAELGDSAVYLCASSLRGSYTIYFGEGSWLTVV.